This passage covers 25 T cell receptor beta chains from one sample sequenced in a study of CD8 T cells in Susac syndrome. It was with random hexamers that 0.5 to 1 ug RNA was reverse transcribed. TCRdb called the immunoSEQ multiplex PCR reads again in MiXCR, with one record for every CDR3 protein. The repertoire consists of 120,000 or so distinct CDR3 sequences, with about 94% occurring once and the leading ten covering less than 0.15%. Sequenced sample: CD4+ T cells from PBMCs. These receptors were obtained from a human donor with multiple sclerosis.

The sample holds a few counts of this clonotype. The CDR3 loop reads CASSSDTGTLLHF. The CDR3 bases are TGTGCCAGCAGCTCCGACACCGGGACACTTCTCCACTTT. The chain joins TRBV7-3 to TRBJ1-6; D might be TRBD1 (6 bases). V was pared by 4 bases and J by 16 bases, with 17 bases between. Looked up from germline, CDR1 is SGHTA and CDR2 is FQGTGA. CDR3 length: 13 amino acids.

The chain is built from TRBV20-1 and TRBJ1-5, with 8 positions matching TRBD1. CDR1 is DFQATT, CDR2 SNEGSKA, per germline (reference sequence). V was pared by 4 bases and J by 5 bases, with 4 bases of the junction left unmatched. The CDR3 length is 13 residues. As DNA, the CDR3 is TGCAGTGCTACCGACAGGGGAGATCAGCCCCAGCATTTT. Translating gives CSATDRGDQPQHF.

The rearrangement joins TRBV6-5 to TRBJ1-2, with D hard to call. The ends were cut back, 5 bases at V and 8 bases at J, with 15 bases in the middle. This CDR3 region has 13 residues. Germline V lookup: CDR1 MNHEY, CDR2 SVGAGI. The CDR3 DNA follows: TGTGCCAGCAGTCCCTCCGGGCAGACAGGCTACACCTTC. Translated: CASSPSGQTGYTF.

This sequence joins TRBV29-1 and TRBJ2-1, with D possibly matching TRBD2 (5 bases). V was clipped by 4 bases and J by 7 bases, with 11 bases between them. This CDR3 comprises 12 residues. Germline V gene sequence: CDR1 SQVTM, CDR2 ANQGSEA. Here the CDR3 reads CSVGPTGNEQFF. DNA for the CDR3: TGCAGCGTTGGTCCCACGGGAAATGAGCAGTTCTTC.

This chain joins TRBV12-3 or TRBV12-4 and TRBJ2-2, with no clear D. V gave up 3 bases and J gave up 6 bases, with 5 bases separating them. CDR3 length: 12 amino acids. The CDR3 here is CASSLLSGELFF. CDR3 sequence (DNA): TGTGCCAGCAGTTTGCTCTCCGGGGAGCTGTTTTTT.

The V call is TRBV5-6, the J call TRBJ1-2; possibly TRBD1 for D (6 bases). The length of the CDR3 is 13 residues. Deletions cut 5 bases from V and 6 bases from J, with 14 bases between. Per germline, CDR1 SGHDT and CDR2 YYEEEE. For the CDR3, the DNA is TGTGCCAGCAGGTACCGGAACAGGGATGGCTACACCTTC. Encoded protein: CASRYRNRDGYTF.

A single count supports this clonotype. V gene TRBV7-9 combines with J gene TRBJ2-5; 11 positions agree with TRBD2. Losses at the gene ends were 4 bases for V and 8 bases for J; bases not matched to a gene: 9. CDR3 length: 15 residues. Germline assignment: CDR1 SEHNR and CDR2 FQNEAQ (reference sequence). CDR3 sequence: CASSSLAGGPVTQYF. CDR3 sequence (DNA): TGTGCCAGCAGCTCCTTAGCGGGAGGGCCAGTTACCCAGTACTTC.

The chain carries TRBV6-5 and TRBJ1-1; D ambiguous. The CDR3 covers 12 residues. The V gene's germline CDR1 is MNHEY and CDR2 SVGAGI. V gave up 5 bases and J gave up 5 bases, with 9 bases separating them. CDR3 sequence: CASSRGWTEAFF. The CDR3 region has the DNA TGTGCCAGCAGTCGAGGGTGGACTGAAGCTTTCTTT.

The chain combines TRBV12-3 or TRBV12-4 with TRBJ2-7, with 13 positions matching TRBD2. J gave up 3 bases and V 5 bases, and 4 bases lay outside the gene matches. The CDR3 is 15 residues long. The CDR3 DNA is TGTGCCAGCAGTCCCCGGACTAGCGGGAGCTACGAGCAGTACTTC. Its translation: CASSPRTSGSYEQYF.

The gene calls are TRBV12-3 or TRBV12-4 and TRBJ2-7; 7 bases are a match to TRBD2. The V and J ends lost 6 bases and 4 bases, in that order; junction bases with no gene match: 9. The CDR3 is 14 amino acids. The CDR3 sequence is CASSLGGVGYEQYF. CDR3 bases: TGTGCCAGCAGCCTGGGAGGGGTAGGGTACGAGCAGTACTTC.

This clonotype was seen just once. The chain has TRBV20-1 and TRBJ1-1; D ambiguous. This CDR3 is 13 amino acids long. V gave up 5 bases and J gave up 5 bases, with 15 bases separating them. Germline V gene lookup returns CDR1 DFQATT and CDR2 SNEGSKA (reference sequence). The DNA for the CDR3 is TGCAGTGCTTCCGGGTTCACGGGGACTGAAGCTTTCTTT. It encodes CSASGFTGTEAFF.

The rearrangement joins TRBV7-9 to TRBJ1-6; the match to TRBD1 covers 8 bases. Looked up from germline, CDR1 is SEHNR and CDR2 is FQNEAQ (reference sequence). V was clipped by 2 bases and J by 9 bases; unmatched bases: 6. This CDR3 comprises 15 residues. The CDR3 DNA sequence: TGTGCCAGCAGCTTACAGGGGGCTGCGGGTTCACCCCTCCACTTT. This encodes CASSLQGAAGSPLHF. The full variable domain, with the rest looked up from reference TRBV7-9 and TRBJ1-6, is DTGVSQNPRHKITKRGQNVTFRCDPISEHNRLYWYRQTLGQGPEFLTYFQNEAQLEKSRLLSDRFSAERPKGSFSTLEIQRTEQGDSAMYLCASSLQGAAGSPLHFGNGTRLTVT.

This clonotype was seen once. The J gene is TRBJ2-6, the V gene TRBV29-1, with no clear D. The germline V gene has CDR1 SQVTM and CDR2 ANQGSEA. The CDR3 totals 13 residues. Between the trimmed V and J ends, which lost 4 bases and 0 bases, there was a span of 4 bases. The CDR3 DNA reads as TGCAGCGTTGGGTACTCTGGGGCCAACGTCCTGACTTTC. This codes for CSVGYSGANVLTF.

The V call is TRBV7-2, the J call TRBJ2-5; D is uncertain. Between the trimmed V and J ends, which lost 6 bases and 1 base, there was a span of 9 bases. The CDR3 totals 13 residues. Germline V gene lookup returns CDR1 SGHTA and CDR2 FQGNSA. CDR3 DNA: TGTGCCAGCAGTCCTGGCGTCCAAGAGACCCAGTACTTC. Residues: CASSPGVQETQYF.

DNA for the CDR3: TGTGCCAGCAGCTTAAGTACAGGGGGGAAACGACACACCATATATTTT. It translates to CASSLSTGGKRHTIYF. The chain employs TRBV7-8 and TRBJ1-3, with 8 bases lining up with TRBD1. The CDR3 consists of 16 residues. Germline-derived CDR1 and CDR2 are SGHVS and FQNEAQ. The trim removed 2 bases at V and 8 bases at J, leaving 11 bases unmatched. Full variable domain (outside the CDR3, taken from reference TRBV7-8 and TRBJ1-3): GAGVSQSPRYKVAKRGQDVALRCDPISGHVSLFWYQQALGQGPEFLTYFQNEAQLDKSGLPSDRFFAERPEGSVSTLKIQRTQQEDSAVYLCASSLSTGGKRHTIYFGEGSWLTVV.

J is TRBJ1-1 and V is TRBV29-1; the D gene is possibly TRBD1 (5 bases). This CDR3 region has 11 residues. Trimming pared 6 bases from V and 5 bases from J, leaving 10 bases between. Germline V gives CDR1 SQVTM, CDR2 ANQGSEA. CDR3 region: CSVGTVTEAFF. CDR3 sequence (DNA): TGCAGCGTCGGGACTGTTACTGAAGCTTTCTTT.

This clonotype appeared once. The genes are TRBV4-2 and TRBJ1-2; D unclear. The CDR3 extends over 19 amino acids. Trimming took off 1 base at V and 0 bases at J, with 21 bases between the two ends. CDR1 LGHNA and CDR2 YNFKEQ come from the germline V gene. In DNA form, the CDR3 reads TGTGCCAGCAGCCAAGCGACTCAGGCGGAGGGTAGGACTAACTATGGCTACACCTTC. This encodes CASSQATQAEGRTNYGYTF.

The chain employs TRBV7-2 and TRBJ2-5, with a possible D match to TRBD1 (6 bases). V was pared by 5 bases and J by 1 base, with 17 bases between. CDR3 size: 16 residues. The germline CDR1 and CDR2 sequences are SGHTA and FQGNSA. As DNA, the CDR3 is TGTGCCAGCAGCCTGCAGGACAGAGAAATCCAAGAGACCCAGTACTTC. Its translation: CASSLQDREIQETQYF.

J is TRBJ2-1 and V is TRBV20-1; TRBD2 matches at 8 bases. The CDR3 runs 12 residues. V dropped 7 bases and J dropped 8; count of bases not matched to a gene: 7. CDR1 is DFQATT, CDR2 SNEGSKA, per germline (reference sequence). The CDR3 DNA follows: TGCAGTGGGCGGGAGGATCCCCATGAGCAGTTCTTC. It codes for CSGREDPHEQFF.

The chain joins TRBV7-2 to TRBJ1-4; no reliable D call. CDR1 SGHTA and CDR2 FQGNSA come from the germline V gene. This CDR3 contains 15 residues. Trimming removed 1 base from V and 12 bases from J, with 18 bases in between. CDR3 in amino acids: CASSLEGLPATELFF. CDR3 nucleotide sequence: TGTGCCAGCAGCTTAGAAGGACTACCCGCGACCGAACTGTTTTTT.

The V and J genes are TRBV19 and TRBJ1-2; 7 nucleotides match TRBD1. The ends lost 6 bases at V and 3 bases at J; junction bases unmatched: 13. The germline V gene encodes CDR1 LNHDA and CDR2 SQIVND (reference sequence). The CDR3 spans 16 residues. CDR3 nucleotides: TGTGCCAGTAGCGTATACCGAACGGGGACAGACTATGGCTACACCTTC. This gives the protein CASSVYRTGTDYGYTF.

This CDR3 reads CATSEGFTDTQYF. The CDR3 bases are TGTGCCACCAGTGAAGGCTTCACAGATACGCAGTATTTT. The chain uses TRBV24-1 and TRBJ2-3; D is uncertain. Germline-derived CDR1 and CDR2 are KGHDR and SFDVKD. The length of the CDR3 is 13 residues. Trimming cost V 4 bases and J 2 bases, with 6 bases left between them.

The rearrangement links TRBV29-1 to TRBJ1-1, with 7 positions matching TRBD1. Germline CDR1 reads SQVTM; CDR2 reads ANQGSEA. The CDR3 covers 13 residues. V lost 7 bases to trimming and J lost 0 bases; unmatched junction nucleotides: 5. CDR3 amino acids: CSATTGLNTEAFF. The CDR3 DNA follows: TGCAGCGCTACGACAGGGTTGAACACTGAAGCTTTCTTT.

V is TRBV27 and J is TRBJ2-3; 8 nucleotides agree with TRBD2. V lost 3 bases and J lost 9; bases outside the gene matches: 14. The CDR3 spans 16 residues. CDR1 is MNHEY and CDR2 is SMNVEV in the germline V gene (reference sequence). The CDR3: CASSFLPTGGPGTQYF. DNA for the CDR3: TGTGCCAGCAGTTTTCTTCCAACGGGAGGGCCCGGAACGCAGTATTTT.

V is TRBV7-2 and J is TRBJ1-2; the D is unclear. V dropped 8 bases and J dropped 0 bases, with 4 bases sitting between them. This CDR3 has 11 residues. Germline CDR1 is SGHTA and CDR2 is FQGNSA. The CDR3 nucleotides are TGTGCCAGCGCCGCTAACTATGGCTACACCTTC. Translating gives CASAANYGYTF.